This record concerns one T cell receptor beta chain sequence. This clone was seen just once. Its antigen is unknown. The input lacks base qualities; no much larger clone sits a single base away. V is trimmed back by 5 bases and J by 7 bases, and the junction contains 4 bases that no gene match accounts for. Its CDR3 holds 13 amino acids, cysteine through phenylalanine. Only the CDR3 DNA stays, 39 bases, in frame from base 1. The germline V gene (reference sequence) supplies CDR1 GTSNPN and CDR2 SVGIG. This sample is part of a study of neoadjuvant anti-PD-1 for oral cavity cancer (dated by TCRdb to about 2021). For the study in its entirety: Three to four biweekly doses of nivolumab at 3 mg/kg were mostly administered to patients before curative-intent surgical resection. Responders were defined as patients with complete response, partial response or stable disease by RECIST 1.1; non-responders were defined as patients with progression. An approximately 30% response rate was observed in the parent correlative cohort, in which around 13 patients were included. Patients who did not progress were given a fourth nivolumab dose at about day 43 and had definitive surgical resection on days 50-56.

Study-level results and caveats: Only a few patients per response group were included in the TCR analyses, and the authors called for validation in larger cohorts. After neoadjuvant nivolumab, T cell clonality (Gini index) in PBMCs was significantly higher in non-responders than in responders. Higher pretreatment blood Treg/Th17 ratios correlated with both higher pretreatment blood TCRbeta clonality and lower post-treatment tumor TCRbeta clonality.

Taken with the paper, the label for time point translates to: before neoadjuvant nivolumab. Patients were newly diagnosed with stage II-IVA oral cavity squamous cell carcinoma and had received no prior systemic or radiation treatment. The cohort was composed of patients with HPV-negative, locally advanced oral cavity squamous cell carcinoma. Peripheral blood mononuclear cells were analyzed directly and were not maintained or expanded in culture. The samples were obtained from a longitudinal correlative study of a single-arm phase II trial testing neoadjuvant nivolumab in oral cavity squamous cell carcinoma. Subject-matched pre- and post-treatment PBMCs and tumors from three responders and three non-responders underwent genomic DNA-based TCRbeta sequencing. Peripheral blood mononuclear cells were collected once before nivolumab treatment and again after treatment, at the time of surgery. Genomic DNA was isolated from PBMCs using the Maxwell RSC DNA from Cells kit.

PBMC libraries used mostly approximately 480 ng of input genomic DNA for deep sequencing, with six replicates per sample. The immunoSEQ hsTCRbeta kit was used to prepare TCRbeta libraries according to the manufacturer's instructions. The finished libraries were brought together in one pool at 3 nM, which was then read using an Illumina NovaSeq 6000 S4 flow cell. The original methods were these. The immunoSEQ Analyzer handled quality control and preprocessing of the raw data. The analysis was restricted to productive rearrangements, with each unique CDR3 amino acid sequence defining a clonotype. Using the R package tcR, the researchers computed the Gini-Simpson index as their estimate of repertoire clonality. Student's t test was used to compare Gini indices, and Pearson correlation was used to assess associations with tumor size change. The table was pulled from immuneACCESS by TCRdb, which kept in-frame rearrangements only. Such tables lose some clones; where checked, under half of the loss comes from unresolved V genes, and the rest has no known cause. That table is the source of V, J and clone size, and D and trimming were worked out from the DNA. The sample contains 11,000 to 15,000 clones, 70% to 75% of them found a single time. The top ten hold approximately 2.8% of the sample.

Sequencing was performed on PBMCs, taken before nivolumab (anti-PD-1) treatment. This TCR derives from a person aged 35-79 years with oral cavity squamous cell carcinoma. The sequence joins TRBV30 to TRBJ1-6, and 8 junction bases match TRBD1. In nucleotides, the sequence is TGTGCCTGGGGACAGGGTGGCAATTCACCCCTCCACTTT. It encodes CAWGQGGNSPLHF.